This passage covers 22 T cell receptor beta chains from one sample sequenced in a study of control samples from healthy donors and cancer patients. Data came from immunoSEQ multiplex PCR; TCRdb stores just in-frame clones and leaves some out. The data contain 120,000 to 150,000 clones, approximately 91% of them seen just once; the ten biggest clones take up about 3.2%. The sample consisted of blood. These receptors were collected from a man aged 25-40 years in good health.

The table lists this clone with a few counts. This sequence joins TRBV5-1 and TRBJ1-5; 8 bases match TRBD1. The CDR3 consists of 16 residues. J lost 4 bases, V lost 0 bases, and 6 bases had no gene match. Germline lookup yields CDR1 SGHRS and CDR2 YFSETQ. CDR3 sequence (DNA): TGCGCCAGCAGCTTGGCACCCGGGACAGGAAATCAGCCCCAGCATTTT. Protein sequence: CASSLAPGTGNQPQHF. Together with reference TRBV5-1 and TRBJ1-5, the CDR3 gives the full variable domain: KAGVTQTPRYLIKTRGQQVTLSCSPISGHRSVSWYQQTPGQGLQFLFEYFSETQRNKGNFPGRFSGRQFSNSRSEMNVSTLELGDSALYLCASSLAPGTGNQPQHFGDGTRLSIL.

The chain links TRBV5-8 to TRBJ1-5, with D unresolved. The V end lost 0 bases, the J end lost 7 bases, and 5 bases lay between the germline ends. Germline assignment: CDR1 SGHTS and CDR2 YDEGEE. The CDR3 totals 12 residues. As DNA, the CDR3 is TGTGCCAGCAGCTTGGATCGGCAGCCCCAGCATTTT. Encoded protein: CASSLDRQPQHF.

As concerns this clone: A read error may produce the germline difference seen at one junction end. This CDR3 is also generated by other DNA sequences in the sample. Written as DNA, the CDR3 is TGTGCCAGCAGGCCACAGGGTTGGGGCACTGAAGCCTTCTTT. This codes for CASRPQGWGTEAFF. The chain couples TRBV28 to TRBJ1-1; tentatively, D is TRBD1 (6 bases). The CDR3 consists of 14 residues. CDR1 is MDHEN and CDR2 is SYDVKM in the germline V gene.

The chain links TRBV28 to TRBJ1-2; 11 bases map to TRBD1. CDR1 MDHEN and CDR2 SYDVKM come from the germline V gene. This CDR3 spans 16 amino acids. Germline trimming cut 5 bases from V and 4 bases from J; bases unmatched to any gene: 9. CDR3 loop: CASSPLRTGGFYGYTF. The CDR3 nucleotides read TGTGCCAGCAGTCCCCTCCGGACAGGGGGCTTCTATGGCTACACCTTC.

The CDR3 DNA follows: TGTGCCAGCAGTATCATTATCGAAAAACTGTTTTTT. Encoded protein: CASSIIIEKLFF. The V gene is TRBV6-5, the J gene TRBJ1-4; D remains ambiguous. Germline CDR1 MNHEY, CDR2 SVGAGI. Trimming removed 5 bases at V and 8 bases at J, with 9 bases between. The CDR3 totals 12 residues.

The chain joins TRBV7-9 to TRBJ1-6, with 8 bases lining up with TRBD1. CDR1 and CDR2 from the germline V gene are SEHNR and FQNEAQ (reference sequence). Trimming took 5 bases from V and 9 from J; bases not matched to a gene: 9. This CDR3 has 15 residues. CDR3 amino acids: CASSDTGGLLSPLHF. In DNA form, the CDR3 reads TGTGCCAGCAGCGACACAGGGGGTCTGCTTTCACCCCTCCACTTT.

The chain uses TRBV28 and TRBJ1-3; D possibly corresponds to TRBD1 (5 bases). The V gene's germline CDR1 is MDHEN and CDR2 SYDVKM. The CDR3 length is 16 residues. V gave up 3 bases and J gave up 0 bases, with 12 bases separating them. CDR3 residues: CASSLYQGYSGNTIYF. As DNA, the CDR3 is TGTGCCAGCAGTTTGTATCAGGGATACTCTGGAAACACCATATATTTT.

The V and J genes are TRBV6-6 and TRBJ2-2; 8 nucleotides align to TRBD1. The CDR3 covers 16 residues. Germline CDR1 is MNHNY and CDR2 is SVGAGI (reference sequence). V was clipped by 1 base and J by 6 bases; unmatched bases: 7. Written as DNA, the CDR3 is TGTGCCAGCAGTTACTTTCCAGACAGGGGATCCGGGGAGCTGTTTTTT. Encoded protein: CASSYFPDRGSGELFF.

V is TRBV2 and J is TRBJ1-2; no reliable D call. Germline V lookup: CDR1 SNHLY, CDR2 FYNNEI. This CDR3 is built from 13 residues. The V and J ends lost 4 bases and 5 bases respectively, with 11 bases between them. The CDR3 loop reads CASSGQGRYGYTF. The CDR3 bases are TGTGCCAGCAGTGGACAAGGCAGATATGGCTACACCTTC. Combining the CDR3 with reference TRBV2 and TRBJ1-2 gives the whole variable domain EPEVTQTPSHQVTQMGQEVILRCVPISNHLYFYWYRQILGQKVEFLVSFYNNEISEKSEIFDDQFSVERPDGSNFTLKIRSTKLEDSAMYFCASSGQGRYGYTFGSGTRLTVV.

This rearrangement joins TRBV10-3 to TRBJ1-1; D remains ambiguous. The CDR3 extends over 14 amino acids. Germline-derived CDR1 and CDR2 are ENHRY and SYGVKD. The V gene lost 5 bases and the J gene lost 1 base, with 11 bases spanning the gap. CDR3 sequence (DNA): TGTGCCATCAGTCGGGGATCTTCGAACACTGAAGCTTTCTTT. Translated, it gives CAISRGSSNTEAFF.

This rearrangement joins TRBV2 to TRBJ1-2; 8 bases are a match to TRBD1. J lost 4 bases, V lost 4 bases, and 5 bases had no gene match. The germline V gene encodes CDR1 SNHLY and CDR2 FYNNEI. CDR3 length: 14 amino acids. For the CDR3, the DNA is TGTGCCAGCAGTGCGGACAGGGCTTCCTATGGCTACACCTTC. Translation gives CASSADRASYGYTF.

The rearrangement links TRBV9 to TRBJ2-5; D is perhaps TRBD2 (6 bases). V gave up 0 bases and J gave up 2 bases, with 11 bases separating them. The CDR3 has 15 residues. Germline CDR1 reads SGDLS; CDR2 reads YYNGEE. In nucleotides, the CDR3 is TGTGCCAGCAGCGTAGAGCTGGCGGGGCAAGAGACCCAGTACTTC. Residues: CASSVELAGQETQYF.

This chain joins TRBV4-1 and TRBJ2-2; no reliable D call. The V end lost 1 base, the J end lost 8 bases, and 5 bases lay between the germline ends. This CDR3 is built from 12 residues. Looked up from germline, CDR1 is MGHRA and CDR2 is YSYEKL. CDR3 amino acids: CASSQGPGELFF. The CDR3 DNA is TGCGCCAGCAGCCAAGGGCCGGGGGAGCTGTTTTTT.

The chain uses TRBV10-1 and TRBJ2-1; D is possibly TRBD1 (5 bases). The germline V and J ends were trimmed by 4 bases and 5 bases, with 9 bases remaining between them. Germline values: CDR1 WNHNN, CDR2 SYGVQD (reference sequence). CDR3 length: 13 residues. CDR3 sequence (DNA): TGCGCCAGCAGTGCAGGGTTGGACAATGAGCAGTTCTTC. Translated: CASSAGLDNEQFF.

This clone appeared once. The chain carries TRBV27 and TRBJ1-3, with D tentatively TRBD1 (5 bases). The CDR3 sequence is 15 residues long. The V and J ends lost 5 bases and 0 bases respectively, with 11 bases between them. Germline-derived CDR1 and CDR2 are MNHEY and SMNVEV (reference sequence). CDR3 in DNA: TGTGCCAGCAGTCCCCAGGGAGGCTCTGGAAACACCATATATTTT. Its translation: CASSPQGGSGNTIYF.

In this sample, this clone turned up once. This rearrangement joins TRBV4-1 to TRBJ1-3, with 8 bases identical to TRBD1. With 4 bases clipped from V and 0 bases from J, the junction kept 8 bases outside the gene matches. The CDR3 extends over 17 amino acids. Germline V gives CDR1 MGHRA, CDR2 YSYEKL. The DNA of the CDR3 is TGCGCCAGCAGCCGTCTGACAGGGGATGACTCTGGAAACACCATATATTTT. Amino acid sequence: CASSRLTGDDSGNTIYF.

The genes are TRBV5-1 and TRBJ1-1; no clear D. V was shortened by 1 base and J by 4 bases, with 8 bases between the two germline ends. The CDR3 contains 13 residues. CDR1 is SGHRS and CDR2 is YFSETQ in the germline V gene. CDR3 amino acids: CASSLMGFTEAFF. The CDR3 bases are TGCGCCAGCAGCTTGATGGGTTTCACTGAAGCTTTCTTT.

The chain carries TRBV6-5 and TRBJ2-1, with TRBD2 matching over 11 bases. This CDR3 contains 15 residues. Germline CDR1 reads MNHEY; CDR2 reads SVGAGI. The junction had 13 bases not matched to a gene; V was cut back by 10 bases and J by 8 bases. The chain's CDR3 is CATTRGTSGVDEQFF. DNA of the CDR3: TGTGCCACTACTCGGGGGACTAGCGGAGTCGATGAGCAGTTCTTC.

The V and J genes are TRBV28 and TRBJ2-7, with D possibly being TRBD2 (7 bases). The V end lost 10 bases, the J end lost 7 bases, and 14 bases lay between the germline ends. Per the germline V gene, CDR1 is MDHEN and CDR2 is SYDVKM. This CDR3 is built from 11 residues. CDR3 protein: CATHGGQEQYF. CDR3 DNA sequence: TGTGCCACACACGGGGGGCAAGAGCAGTACTTC.

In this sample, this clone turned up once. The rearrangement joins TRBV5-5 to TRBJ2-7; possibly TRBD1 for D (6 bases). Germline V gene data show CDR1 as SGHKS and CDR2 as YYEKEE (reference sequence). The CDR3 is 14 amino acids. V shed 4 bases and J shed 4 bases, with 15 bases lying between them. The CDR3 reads CASSLGQSAYEQYF. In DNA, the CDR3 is TGTGCCAGCAGCCTAGGACAGAGCGCGTACGAGCAGTACTTC.

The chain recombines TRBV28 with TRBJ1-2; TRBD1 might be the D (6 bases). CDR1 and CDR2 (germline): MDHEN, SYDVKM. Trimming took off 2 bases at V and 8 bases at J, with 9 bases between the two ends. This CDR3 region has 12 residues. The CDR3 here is CASSLLGQGYTF. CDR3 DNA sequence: TGTGCCAGCAGTTTACTAGGACAGGGCTACACCTTC.

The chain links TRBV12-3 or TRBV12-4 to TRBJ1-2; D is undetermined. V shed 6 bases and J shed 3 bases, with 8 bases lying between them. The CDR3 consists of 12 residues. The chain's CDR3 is CASRSGYYGYTF. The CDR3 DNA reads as TGTGCCAGCAGATCAGGATACTATGGCTACACCTTC.